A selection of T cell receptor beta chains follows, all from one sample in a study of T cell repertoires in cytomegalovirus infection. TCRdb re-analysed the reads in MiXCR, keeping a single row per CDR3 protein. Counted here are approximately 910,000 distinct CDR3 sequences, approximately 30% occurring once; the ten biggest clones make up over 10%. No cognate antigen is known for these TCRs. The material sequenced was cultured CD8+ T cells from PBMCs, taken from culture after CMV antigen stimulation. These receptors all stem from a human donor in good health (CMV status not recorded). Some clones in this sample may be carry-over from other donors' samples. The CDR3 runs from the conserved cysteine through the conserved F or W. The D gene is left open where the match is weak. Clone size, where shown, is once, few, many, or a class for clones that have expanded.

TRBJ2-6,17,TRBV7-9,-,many,TGTGCCAGCAGCTTAGACACGCCAGTCTCCGGGGCCAACGTCCTGACTTTC,CASSLDTPVSGANVLTF
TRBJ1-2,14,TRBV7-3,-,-,TGTGCCAGCAGCTTAGGCGGGGACCAGTGGGGCTACACCTTC,CASSLGGDQWGYTF
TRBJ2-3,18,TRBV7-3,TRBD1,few,TGTGCCAGCAGCCCTAGAGGCCCAGGGGGCTATGGCACAGATACGCAGTATTTT,CASSPRGPGGYGTDTQYF
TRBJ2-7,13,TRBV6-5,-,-,TGTGCCAGCAGTTATTCCGGCCTTTACGAGCAGTACTTC,CASSYSGLYEQYF
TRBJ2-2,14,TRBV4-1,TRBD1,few,TGCGCCAGCAGCCCGGACAGGGTCGCCGGGGAGCTGTTTTTT,CASSPDRVAGELFF
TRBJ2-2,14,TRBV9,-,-,TGTGCCAGCAGCGTAGGTTCGGGCGGCGGGGAGCTGTTTTTT,CASSVGSGGGELFF
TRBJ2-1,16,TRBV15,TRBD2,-,TGTGTCACCAGCAGAGTTAGCGGGGGTAACTACAATGAGCAGTTCTTC,CVTSRVSGGNYNEQFF
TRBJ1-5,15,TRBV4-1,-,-,TGCGCCAGCAGCCAAGATAGACGGTGGGGTCAGCCCCAGCATTTT,CASSQDRRWGQPQHF
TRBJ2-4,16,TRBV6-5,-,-,TGTGCCAGCAGGTTAACCACAGGAGAGGGAAAAAACATTCAGTACTTC,CASRLTTGEGKNIQYF
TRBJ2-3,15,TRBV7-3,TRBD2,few,TGTGCCAGCAGCTCCGGCGGGGGGGCCACAGATACGCAGTATTTT,CASSSGGGATDTQYF
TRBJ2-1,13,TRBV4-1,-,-,TGCGCCAGCAGCCAAGATCTCTGGGATGAGCAGTTCTTC,CASSQDLWDEQFF
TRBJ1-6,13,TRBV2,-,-,TGTGCCAGCACACCTTCCTATAATTCACCCCTCCACTTT,CASTPSYNSPLHF
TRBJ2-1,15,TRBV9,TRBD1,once,TGTGCCAGCAGCGCCCCAGGGGGCGCGTACAATGAGCAGTTCTTC,CASSAPGGAYNEQFF
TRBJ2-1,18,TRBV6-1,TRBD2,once,TGTGCCAGCAGTTACCCCAACTATGTGACGGGGGGGAAGGATGAGCAGTTCTTC,CASSYPNYVTGGKDEQFF
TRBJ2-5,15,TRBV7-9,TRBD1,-,TGTGCCAGCAGCTTAGGACAGGGCCCCTCCCAGACCCAGTACTTC,CASSLGQGPSQTQYF
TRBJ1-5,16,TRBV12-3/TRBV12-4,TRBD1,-,TGTGCCAGCAGTTTCGACGACAGGGGGAGAGGTCAGCCCCAGCATTTT,CASSFDDRGRGQPQHF
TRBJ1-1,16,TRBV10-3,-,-,TGTGCCATCAGTGTGGACAGCGACTTTTTGAACACTGAAGCTTTCTTT,CAISVDSDFLNTEAFF
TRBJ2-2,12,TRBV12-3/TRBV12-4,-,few,TGTGCCACCTCTCGACTTCTCGGGGAGCTGTTTTTT,CATSRLLGELFF
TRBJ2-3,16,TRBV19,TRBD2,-,TGTGCCAGTAGTATTCGACTAGCGGGGATCGGCGATACGCAGTATTTT,CASSIRLAGIGDTQYF
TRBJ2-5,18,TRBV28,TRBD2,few,TGTGCCAGCAGTCCGACTAGCGGGGGGGCCCCGTACCAAGAGACCCAGTACTTC,CASSPTSGGAPYQETQYF
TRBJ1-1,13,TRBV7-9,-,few,TGTGCCAGCAGCTTATCGGGCCCTCTTGAAGCTTTCTTT,CASSLSGPLEAFF
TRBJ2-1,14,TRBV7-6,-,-,TGTGCCAGTCAATCGGACAGCCACTACAATGAGCAGTTCTTC,CASQSDSHYNEQFF
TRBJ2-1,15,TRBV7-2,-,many,TGTGCCAGCAGCTTATGGTTGGACCTTATGGATGAGCAGTTCTTC,CASSLWLDLMDEQFF
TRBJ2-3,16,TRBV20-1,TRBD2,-,TGCAGTGCTAGAGGGTCTAGCGGGGGGGACACAGATACGCAGTATTTT,CSARGSSGGDTDTQYF
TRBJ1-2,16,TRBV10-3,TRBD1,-,TGTGCCATCAGTGAGCGAGCCCAGGGGGCTGGCTATGGCTACACCTTC,CAISERAQGAGYGYTF
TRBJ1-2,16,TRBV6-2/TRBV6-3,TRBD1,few,TGTGCCAGCAGTTATAACAGCTGGACAGGGGACTATGGCTACACCTTC,CASSYNSWTGDYGYTF
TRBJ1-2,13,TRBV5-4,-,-,TGTGCCAGCAGCTTGGAGGGATTGCGTGGCTACACCTTC,CASSLEGLRGYTF
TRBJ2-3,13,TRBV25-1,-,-,TGTGCCAGCAGTGAAATTTTCACAGATACGCAGTATTTT,CASSEIFTDTQYF
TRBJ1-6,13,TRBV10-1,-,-,TGCGCCAGCAGTGAGATTATCGGGTCACCCCTCCACTTT,CASSEIIGSPLHF
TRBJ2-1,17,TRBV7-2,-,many,TGTGCCAGCACCCTGACGTCTTTCGGGAGCTCCTACAATGAGCAGTTCTTC,CASTLTSFGSSYNEQFF
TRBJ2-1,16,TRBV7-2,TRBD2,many,TGTGCCAGCAGCCCGCCTGCGGGGGGGCCATTGAATGAGCAGTTCTTC,CASSPPAGGPLNEQFF
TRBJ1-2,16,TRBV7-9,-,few,TGTGCCAGCAGCCAAAAAGGGACACTTAACGGCTATGGCTACACCTTC,CASSQKGTLNGYGYTF
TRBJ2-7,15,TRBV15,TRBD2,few,TGTGCCACCAGCAACCATCGGGGGGGGGCCTACGAGCAGTACTTC,CATSNHRGGAYEQYF
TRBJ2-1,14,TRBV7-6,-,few,TGTGCCAGCAGCTTTAGACAATCCTACAATGAGCAGTTCTTC,CASSFRQSYNEQFF
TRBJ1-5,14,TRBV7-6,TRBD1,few,TGTGCCAGCGGGGACAGGGGACTCAATCAGCCCCAGCATTTT,CASGDRGLNQPQHF
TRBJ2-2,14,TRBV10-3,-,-,TGTGCCATCAGATTGGACAGGAACACCGGGGAGCTGTTTTTT,CAIRLDRNTGELFF
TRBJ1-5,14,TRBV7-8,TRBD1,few,TGTGCCAGCAGCCCCGGGACAGGGGTTCAGCCCCAGCATTTT,CASSPGTGVQPQHF
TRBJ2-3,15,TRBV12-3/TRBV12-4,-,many,TGTGCCAGCAGTTTAGGGGACATCAGCACAGATACGCAGTATTTT,CASSLGDISTDTQYF
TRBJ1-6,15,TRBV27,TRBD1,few,TGTGCCAGCAGTTTTTCAGGGGGCTATAATTCACCCCTCCACTTT,CASSFSGGYNSPLHF
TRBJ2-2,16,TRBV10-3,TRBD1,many,TGTGCCATCAGGGCGAACGACAGGGCGAACACCGGGGAGCTGTTTTTT,CAIRANDRANTGELFF
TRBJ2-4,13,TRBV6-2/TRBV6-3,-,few,TGTGCCGCGACCCAAGGACCCAAGGACATTCAGTACTTC,CAATQGPKDIQYF
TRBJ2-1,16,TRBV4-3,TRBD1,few,TGCGCCAGCAGCCACCCGGGACAGAGCTCCTACAATGAGCAGTTCTTC,CASSHPGQSSYNEQFF
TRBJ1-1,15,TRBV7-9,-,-,TGTGCCAGCAGCGATAGTCCAACGGGCAACACTGAAGCTTTCTTT,CASSDSPTGNTEAFF
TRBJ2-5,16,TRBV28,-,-,TGTGCCAGCAGTTTAAGGGCAGGCATTGCCCAAGAGACCCAGTACTTC,CASSLRAGIAQETQYF
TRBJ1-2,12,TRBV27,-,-,TGTGCCAGCAGACAGGGTGGCTATGGCTACACCTTC,CASRQGGYGYTF
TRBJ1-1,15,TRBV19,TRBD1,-,TGTGCCAGTAGTCCGTCCGGGACAGCGAACACTGAAGCTTTCTTT,CASSPSGTANTEAFF
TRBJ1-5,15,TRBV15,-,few,TGTGCCACCAGCAGTTCAGGTTATAGCAATCAGCCCCAGCATTTT,CATSSSGYSNQPQHF
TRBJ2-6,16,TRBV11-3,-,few,TGTGCCAGCAGCGGGGCCCTAAGTTCTGGGGCCAACGTCCTGACTTTC,CASSGALSSGANVLTF
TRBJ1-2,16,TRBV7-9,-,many,TGTGCCAGCAGCGCAGAGAACACTCCGGGAAAATATGGCTACACCTTC,CASSAENTPGKYGYTF
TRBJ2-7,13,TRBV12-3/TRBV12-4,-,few,TGTGCCAGCAGTTTAGTGGGGGTCCACGAGCAGTACTTC,CASSLVGVHEQYF
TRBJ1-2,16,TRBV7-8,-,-,TGTGCCAGCAGCTTAGTAGTAGGGGACCTGGTCTATGGCTACACCTTC,CASSLVVGDLVYGYTF
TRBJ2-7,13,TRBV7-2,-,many,TGTGCCAGCAGCTACACAGGGAGCTACGAGCAGTACTTC,CASSYTGSYEQYF
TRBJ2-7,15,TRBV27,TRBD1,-,TGTGCCAGCACCCTAGGACAGGGACCTTCCTACGAGCAGTACTTC,CASTLGQGPSYEQYF
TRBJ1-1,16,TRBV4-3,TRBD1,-,TGCGCCTGCAGCCAAGACGGCTTCGGGACAGGGACTGAAGCTTTCTTT,CACSQDGFGTGTEAFF
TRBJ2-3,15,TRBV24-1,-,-,TGTGCCACCAGTGATATCCAGGACCTCACAGATACGCAGTATTTT,CATSDIQDLTDTQYF
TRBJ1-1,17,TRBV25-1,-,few,TGTGCCAGCAGTGAATATATCCGTGGGACGGGTAACACTGAAGCTTTCTTT,CASSEYIRGTGNTEAFF
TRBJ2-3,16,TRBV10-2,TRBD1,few,TGCGCCAGCAGTGAGTCGAACAGGGGTAGCACAGATACGCAGTATTTT,CASSESNRGSTDTQYF